The rows below give T cell receptor beta chains drawn from one sample of a study of response to subunit inactivated influenza vaccine. TCRdb analysed the RT-PCR reads with MiXCR anew, one entry per CDR3 protein. The sample has fewer than 600,000 distinct CDR3 sequences, about 7.2% seen once. This sample comprised PBMCs from blood, obtained less than 30 months after vaccination. These receptors were taken from a man aged 50 to 69 who received an inactivated influenza vaccine. CDR3s include the opening cysteine and the closing phenylalanine or tryptophan. A D gene is named only where the DNA matches it firmly. Clone sizes are given selectively: once, few, many, or a class where the clone is expanded.

>.|TRBJ2-2|TRBV12-3/TRBV12-4|TRBD1
CASSQSQGAGTGELFF
TGTGCCAGCAGTCAATCCCAGGGGGCGGGCACCGGGGAGCTGTTTTTT
>.|TRBJ2-5|TRBV4-3|.
CASSQDYQYF
TGCGCCAGCAGCCAAGATTACCAGTACTTC
>.|TRBJ2-5|TRBV20-1|TRBD2
CSARVHSGRGGETQYF
TGCAGTGCTAGAGTCCATAGCGGGAGGGGAGGGGAGACCCAGTACTTC
>few|TRBJ2-4|TRBV4-1|.
CASSPAGERDIQYF
TGCGCCAGCAGCCCAGCAGGGGAGAGGGACATTCAGTACTTC
>few|TRBJ2-5|TRBV4-1|.
CASSHHGRQETQYF
TGCGCCAGCAGCCATCACGGGCGACAAGAGACCCAGTACTTC
>many|TRBJ2-3|TRBV12-3/TRBV12-4|.
CASSPDRTGDTQYF
TGTGCCAGCAGTCCCGACAGGACGGGAGATACGCAGTATTTT
>many|TRBJ2-2|TRBV15|TRBD1
CATSSRQGTGELFF
TGTGCCACCAGCAGTCGACAGGGTACCGGGGAGCTGTTTTTT
>few|TRBJ2-3|TRBV5-1|TRBD1
CASSLTGTESTDTQYF
TGCGCCAGCAGCTTGACCGGGACAGAGAGCACAGATACGCAGTATTTT
>.|TRBJ1-5|TRBV10-3|TRBD1
CAISDGQGGQPQHF
TGTGCCATCAGTGATGGACAGGGGGGACAGCCCCAGCATTTT
>many|TRBJ2-1|TRBV3-1|.
CASGGAIYNEQFF
TGTGCCAGCGGCGGAGCGATCTACAATGAGCAGTTCTTC
>many|TRBJ2-5|TRBV5-1|.
CASSLNGAGETQYF
TGCGCCAGCAGCTTGAACGGGGCGGGTGAGACCCAGTACTTC
>.|TRBJ2-7|TRBV20-1|TRBD2
CSAPPLGLADYEQYF
TGCAGTGCACCCCCCCTAGGACTAGCGGACTACGAGCAGTACTTC
>.|TRBJ1-2|TRBV12-3/TRBV12-4|.
CASSLSFYGYTF
TGTGCCAGCAGTTTATCTTTCTATGGCTACACCTTC
>many|TRBJ2-1|TRBV5-1|.
CASSSVPGANNEQFF
TGCGCCAGCAGCTCCGTACCAGGGGCCAACAATGAGCAGTTCTTC
>few|TRBJ2-6|TRBV11-1|.
CASSSRGQGGRGANVLTF
TGTGCCAGCAGCTCACGGGGGCAGGGAGGGCGCGGGGCCAACGTCCTGACTTTC
>many|TRBJ1-2|TRBV5-1|.
CASSLTPDRWNYGYTF
TGCGCCAGCAGCTTGACCCCGGACAGATGGAACTATGGCTACACCTTC
>few|TRBJ2-4|TRBV12-3/TRBV12-4|.
CASSFTVIQYF
TGTGCCAGCAGTTTTACGGTAATTCAGTACTTC
>.|TRBJ2-1|TRBV11-3|.
CASSPAGAGDNEQFF
TGTGCCAGCAGCCCAGCAGGGGCTGGGGACAATGAGCAGTTCTTC
>.|TRBJ2-5|TRBV10-3|.
CAISERRDNQETQYF
TGTGCCATCAGTGAACGCCGGGACAACCAAGAGACCCAGTACTTC
>.|TRBJ2-7|TRBV10-3|.
CAISEGGRLGYEQYF
TGTGCCATCAGTGAAGGGGGGCGCTTGGGCTACGAGCAGTACTTC
>.|TRBJ1-4|TRBV6-1|TRBD1
CASRLDRGRVGKLFF
TGTGCCAGCAGGTTGGACAGGGGGCGCGTGGGAAAACTGTTTTTT
>many|TRBJ2-5|TRBV10-3|.
CAISEAGTETQYF
TGTGCCATCAGTGAAGCCGGGACTGAGACCCAGTACTTC
>.|TRBJ1-1|TRBV6-2/TRBV6-3|.
CASSRQVTNTEAFF
TGTGCCAGCAGTAGACAGGTAACGAACACTGAAGCTTTCTTT
>.|TRBJ2-1|TRBV10-3|.
CASRDFENEQFF
TGTGCCAGCAGGGACTTTGAAAATGAGCAGTTCTTC
>few|TRBJ2-7|TRBV7-2|TRBD1
CASSFPGQGAPSYEQYF
TGTGCCAGCAGCTTTCCGGGACAGGGGGCTCCCTCCTACGAGCAGTACTTC
>.|TRBJ2-2|TRBV9|.
CASSVRGNTWELFF
TGTGCCAGCAGCGTAAGAGGGAACACCTGGGAGCTGTTTTTT